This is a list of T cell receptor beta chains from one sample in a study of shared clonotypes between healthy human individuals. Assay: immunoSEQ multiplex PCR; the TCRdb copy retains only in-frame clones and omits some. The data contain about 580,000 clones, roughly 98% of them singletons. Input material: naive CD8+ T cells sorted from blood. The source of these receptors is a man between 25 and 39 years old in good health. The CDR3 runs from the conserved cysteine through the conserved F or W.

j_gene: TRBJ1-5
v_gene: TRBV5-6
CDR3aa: CASSYGPSQPQHF

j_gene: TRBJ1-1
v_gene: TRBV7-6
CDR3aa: CASSSSSHGKAEAFF

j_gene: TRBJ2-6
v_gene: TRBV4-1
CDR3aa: CASSRSPGTGAGANVLTF

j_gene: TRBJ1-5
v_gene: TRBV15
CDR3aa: CATRDSPNQPQHF

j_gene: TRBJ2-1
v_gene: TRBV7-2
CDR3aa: CASSSIRVSGIVDEQFF

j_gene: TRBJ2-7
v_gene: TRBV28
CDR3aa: CASSTGQGIPYEQYF

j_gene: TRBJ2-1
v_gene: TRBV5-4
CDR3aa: CASSLFRETLTLEQFF

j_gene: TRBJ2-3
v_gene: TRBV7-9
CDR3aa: CASSLAGTANTDTQYF

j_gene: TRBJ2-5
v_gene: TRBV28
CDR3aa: CASTPGETQYF

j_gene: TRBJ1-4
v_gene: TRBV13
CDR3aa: CASSSGEQGRLREKLFF

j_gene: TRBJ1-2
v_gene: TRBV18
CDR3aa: CASSPPGEEYYGYTF

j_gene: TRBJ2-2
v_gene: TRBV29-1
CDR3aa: CSAMLENTGELFF

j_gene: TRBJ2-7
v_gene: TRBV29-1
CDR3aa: CSVGTSGYEQYF

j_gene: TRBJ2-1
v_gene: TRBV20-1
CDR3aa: CSASEEQFF

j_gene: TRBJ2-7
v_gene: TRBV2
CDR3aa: CASSPGLAGGPEQYF

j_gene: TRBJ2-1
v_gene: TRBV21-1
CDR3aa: CASREGEQFF

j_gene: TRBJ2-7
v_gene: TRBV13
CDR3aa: CASSLAGTGLYEQYF

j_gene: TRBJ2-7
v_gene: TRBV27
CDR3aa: CASSFGLTYEQYF

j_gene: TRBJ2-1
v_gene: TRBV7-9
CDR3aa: CASRTGTSRNHGPYNEQFF

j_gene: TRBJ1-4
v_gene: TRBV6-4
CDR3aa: CASSDSGGRNEKLFF

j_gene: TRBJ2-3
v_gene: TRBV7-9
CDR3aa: CASSPLMLAGSTDTQYF

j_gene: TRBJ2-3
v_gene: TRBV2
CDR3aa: CASDLTSTDTQYF

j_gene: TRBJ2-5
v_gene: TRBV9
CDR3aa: CASSVQSTRRETQYF

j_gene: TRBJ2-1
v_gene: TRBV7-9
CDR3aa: CASSPSGTNYNEQFF

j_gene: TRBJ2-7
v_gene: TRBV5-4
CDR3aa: CASSLYLAGVYEQYF

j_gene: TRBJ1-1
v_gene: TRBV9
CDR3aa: CASARGGTEAFF